The clone carrying this TCR beta chain has only a few counts. The target antigen is unknown. This specimen belongs to a study of cytomegalovirus exposure and HLA in healthy donors. Study-level results: It was likely that a cluster of highly shared sequence variants was a sequencing artifact. Upon later analysis, TCR association rates were observed to vary by HLA locus, being highest for DRB1 and lowest for HLA-C.

With 60 Vbeta and 13 Jbeta primers, the PCR was carried out. Here immunoSEQ multiplex PCR was the method, and the copy in TCRdb shows in-frame clones only, minus some. The sample includes some 87,000 clones, around 70% seen only once; the top ten take roughly 15%. The V segment lost 5 bases and the J segment 5 bases; nucleotides outside the gene matches: 6. Germline V CDR1 and CDR2: MDHEN, SYDVKM. CDR3 length: 15 residues. The source material was PBMCs. The chain recombines TRBV28 with TRBJ1-5; TRBD1 matches 10 bases. This sequence was found in a woman in her forties or fifties in good health and CMV-seropositive. CDR3 sequence (DNA): TGTGCCAGCAGTAGGGGGGACAGGGGTTATCAGCCCCAGCATTTT. It encodes CASSRGDRGYQPQHF.